The rows below give T cell receptor beta chains drawn from one sample of a study of blood T cell repertoires in COVID-19. The data were produced by immunoSEQ multiplex PCR, yet TCRdb's version contains in-frame clones alone and is incomplete. The data show tens of thousands of clones, approximately 90% seen once. The sequenced material came from peripheral blood. These receptors originate from a woman over 75 with active COVID-19. CDR3s include the opening cysteine and the closing phenylalanine or tryptophan. The order of the fields is V gene, clone size, D gene, J gene, CDR3 protein, CDR3 DNA. The D gene is left open where the match is weak. Only part of the rows carry a size: once, few, many, or a class if the clone is expanded.

v_call: TRBV6-6; clone_size: -; d_call: -; j_call: TRBJ2-3; cdr3_aa: CASIKQGGTDTQYF; cdr3_nt: TGTGCCAGCATCAAACAGGGTGGTACAGATACGCAGTATTTT
v_call: TRBV4-3; clone_size: -; d_call: TRBD2; j_call: TRBJ2-1; cdr3_aa: CASSLIAGGHNEQFF; cdr3_nt: TGCGCCAGCAGCCTCATTGCGGGAGGGCACAATGAGCAGTTCTTC
v_call: TRBV4-1; clone_size: -; d_call: -; j_call: TRBJ1-5; cdr3_aa: CASSRASDSYSNQPQHF; cdr3_nt: TGCGCCAGCAGCCGGGCCTCGGACAGCTATAGCAATCAGCCCCAGCATTTT
v_call: TRBV15; clone_size: -; d_call: TRBD1; j_call: TRBJ2-2; cdr3_aa: CATSRFRGQGTGELFF; cdr3_nt: TGTGCCACCAGCAGGTTCAGGGGGCAAGGCACCGGGGAGCTGTTTTTT
v_call: TRBV21-1; clone_size: -; d_call: -; j_call: TRBJ2-7; cdr3_aa: CASSTGGTGASYEQYF; cdr3_nt: TGTGCCAGCAGCACCGGGGGGACAGGGGCCTCCTACGAGCAGTACTTC
v_call: TRBV28; clone_size: -; d_call: TRBD1; j_call: TRBJ2-2; cdr3_aa: CASSLPGQGSGELFF; cdr3_nt: TGTGCCAGCAGCCTCCCGGGACAGGGATCCGGGGAGCTGTTTTTT
v_call: TRBV19; clone_size: -; d_call: TRBD1; j_call: TRBJ2-3; cdr3_aa: CASSSTRGFTDTQYF; cdr3_nt: TGTGCCAGTAGTTCGACCAGGGGGTTCACAGATACGCAGTATTTT
v_call: TRBV19; clone_size: -; d_call: TRBD1; j_call: TRBJ2-1; cdr3_aa: CASSPLRGPPEQFF; cdr3_nt: TGTGCCAGTAGTCCCCTAAGGGGGCCCCCTGAGCAGTTCTTC
v_call: TRBV11-2; clone_size: -; d_call: -; j_call: TRBJ1-4; cdr3_aa: CASSLGLAGGRGEKLFF; cdr3_nt: TGTGCCAGCAGCTTAGGACTCGCTGGAGGGCGCGGTGAAAAACTGTTTTTT
v_call: TRBV14; clone_size: -; d_call: TRBD2; j_call: TRBJ2-7; cdr3_aa: CASSQGIGLAGAQFYEQYF; cdr3_nt: TGTGCCAGCAGCCAAGGGATCGGGCTAGCGGGAGCACAGTTCTACGAGCAGTACTTC
v_call: TRBV6-6; clone_size: -; d_call: TRBD1; j_call: TRBJ2-1; cdr3_aa: CASSFRTGLLNEQFF; cdr3_nt: TGTGCCAGCAGTTTCCGGACAGGGTTGTTGAATGAGCAGTTCTTC
v_call: TRBV6-2/TRBV6-3; clone_size: -; d_call: TRBD2; j_call: TRBJ2-1; cdr3_aa: CASSRSGGRGRNEQFF; cdr3_nt: TGTGCCAGCAGTAGATCGGGCGGGAGAGGTAGGAATGAGCAGTTCTTC
v_call: TRBV2; clone_size: -; d_call: TRBD1; j_call: TRBJ2-3; cdr3_aa: CASSADRGYPDTQYF; cdr3_nt: TGTGCCAGCAGTGCGGACAGGGGGTACCCAGATACGCAGTATTTT
v_call: TRBV30; clone_size: -; d_call: TRBD1; j_call: TRBJ1-3; cdr3_aa: CAWSTQTGGSSGNTIYF; cdr3_nt: TGTGCCTGGAGTACACAGACAGGGGGCAGTTCTGGAAACACCATATATTTT
v_call: TRBV5-5; clone_size: -; d_call: TRBD2; j_call: TRBJ2-7; cdr3_aa: CASSLFSSGRYPPYEQYF; cdr3_nt: TGTGCCAGCAGCTTGTTTTCTAGCGGGAGATATCCTCCCTACGAGCAGTACTTC
v_call: TRBV2; clone_size: -; d_call: TRBD1; j_call: TRBJ2-5; cdr3_aa: CASSSDRQGGGETQYF; cdr3_nt: TGTGCCAGCAGTTCCGATAGACAGGGGGGCGGAGAGACCCAGTACTTC
v_call: TRBV12-5; clone_size: -; d_call: -; j_call: TRBJ2-5; cdr3_aa: CASGTGHPGETQYF; cdr3_nt: TGTGCTAGTGGGACGGGACATCCCGGGGAGACCCAGTACTTC
v_call: TRBV10-3; clone_size: few; d_call: TRBD1; j_call: TRBJ1-1; cdr3_aa: CAISAVGGERQIAFF; cdr3_nt: TGTGCCATCAGTGCGGTAGGGGGCGAAAGACAAATAGCTTTCTTT
v_call: TRBV30; clone_size: once; d_call: TRBD1; j_call: TRBJ1-2; cdr3_aa: CAWSGQGVFGYTF; cdr3_nt: TGTGCCTGGAGCGGACAGGGGGTATTTGGCTACACCTTC
v_call: TRBV5-6; clone_size: few; d_call: -; j_call: TRBJ2-7; cdr3_aa: CASSRWDSSYEQYF; cdr3_nt: TGTGCCAGCAGCCGGTGGGACTCCTCCTACGAGCAGTACTTC
v_call: TRBV5-4; clone_size: -; d_call: -; j_call: TRBJ2-5; cdr3_aa: CASSFYPGVGETQYF; cdr3_nt: TGTGCCAGCAGCTTCTATCCGGGGGTGGGAGAGACCCAGTACTTC
v_call: TRBV24-1; clone_size: few; d_call: -; j_call: TRBJ1-5; cdr3_aa: CATSDLGRPQHF; cdr3_nt: TGTGCCACCAGTGATTTGGGGAGACCCCAGCATTTT
v_call: TRBV7-9; clone_size: -; d_call: TRBD1; j_call: TRBJ2-7; cdr3_aa: CASSWGQQGGEQYF; cdr3_nt: TGTGCCAGCAGCTGGGGGCAACAGGGGGGTGAGCAGTACTTC
v_call: TRBV24-1; clone_size: -; d_call: -; j_call: TRBJ2-7; cdr3_aa: CATSDPDSYEQYF; cdr3_nt: TGTGCCACCAGTGATCCGGACAGTTACGAGCAGTACTTC
v_call: TRBV7-2; clone_size: -; d_call: -; j_call: TRBJ2-3; cdr3_aa: CASSSDTSTDTQYF; cdr3_nt: TGTGCCAGCAGCTCGGACACTAGCACAGATACGCAGTATTTT
v_call: TRBV18; clone_size: -; d_call: -; j_call: TRBJ2-7; cdr3_aa: CASSGGTPEQYF; cdr3_nt: TGTGCCAGCTCAGGCGGGACTCCCGAGCAGTACTTC
v_call: TRBV19; clone_size: -; d_call: -; j_call: TRBJ1-1; cdr3_aa: CASSGSTRGNTEAFF; cdr3_nt: TGTGCCAGTAGTGGGTCCACCAGGGGAAACACTGAAGCTTTCTTT
v_call: TRBV18; clone_size: -; d_call: -; j_call: TRBJ2-5; cdr3_aa: CASSPSRETQYF; cdr3_nt: TGTGCCAGCTCACCGAGTCGAGAGACCCAGTACTTC
v_call: TRBV5-4; clone_size: once; d_call: -; j_call: TRBJ2-5; cdr3_aa: CASSYFQETQYF; cdr3_nt: TGTGCCAGCAGCTACTTCCAAGAGACCCAGTACTTC
v_call: TRBV14; clone_size: -; d_call: TRBD2; j_call: TRBJ2-7; cdr3_aa: CASSQGGPAGVVEDEQYF; cdr3_nt: TGTGCCAGCAGCCAAGGGGGCCCAGCGGGAGTGGTTGAGGACGAGCAGTACTTC
v_call: TRBV28; clone_size: large; d_call: TRBD2; j_call: TRBJ2-7; cdr3_aa: CASTLQGLGLEQYF; cdr3_nt: TGTGCCAGCACCCTTCAGGGACTAGGTCTCGAGCAGTACTTC